Listed here are 2 T cell receptor beta chains from one sample, sequenced in a study of Graves' ophthalmopathy and Graves' hyperthyroidism. RNA transcripts were the template, and TCR beta CDR3 regions were amplified from them. First-round RT-PCR employed HTBI primers, with a second-round multiplex PCR after it. TCRdb re-called the multiplex PCR reads through MiXCR, storing one row per CDR3 protein. The sample includes about 410,000 distinct CDR3 sequences, 15% to 20% of them seen just once. Sample: peripheral blood. These receptors were collected from a woman younger than 35 with Graves' ophthalmopathy.

This clonotype was observed at least ten times. The chain recombines TRBV27 with TRBJ2-7, with TRBD1 identical over 7 bases. The junction had 13 bases not matched to a gene; V was cut back by 2 bases and J by 3 bases. CDR3 length equals 17 residues. The germline gives CDR1 MNHEY, CDR2 SMNVEV (reference sequence). DNA of the CDR3: TGTGCCAGCAGTTTAATTCGGACAGGTGGGCAGTACTACGAGCAGTACTTC. It translates to CASSLIRTGGQYYEQYF.

The sample holds many counts of this clonotype. The J gene is TRBJ2-5, the V gene TRBV6-5; 9 bases line up with TRBD2. V gave up 7 bases and J gave up 2 bases; unmatched junction bases: 11. The germline gives CDR1 MNHEY, CDR2 SVGAGI. The CDR3 length is 16 residues. CDR3 loop: CASTGGLAGRQETQYF. In DNA form, the CDR3 reads TGTGCCAGCACGGGGGGGCTAGCGGGACGGCAAGAGACCCAGTACTTC.